A single sample gave rise to the 23 T cell receptor beta chains below, sequenced in a study of monozygotic twins with inflammatory bowel disease. TCRdb reprocessed the 5' RACE reads, keeping one entry per CDR3 protein, no DNA. The listing contains approximately 160,000 distinct CDR3 sequences. Material for sequencing was blood. Receptors originate from a human donor with ulcerative colitis or Crohn's disease, or a healthy co-twin of an affected twin (not recorded which).

The chain carries TRBV4-3 and TRBJ2-6; the D gene TCRdb calls, TRBD1, cannot be checked with no DNA. The CDR3 consists of 18 residues. The germline gives CDR1 LGHNA, CDR2 YSLEER. CDR3 in amino acids: CASSQIPTGGSGANVLTF.

The V gene is TRBV4-3, the J gene TRBJ2-2; TCRdb designates TRBD2, a call that cannot be tested without DNA. From germline, CDR1 is LGHNA and CDR2 YSLEER. CDR3 length: 16 amino acids. The CDR3 region is CASSQDTAGWTGELFF.

V and J are TRBV7-3 and TRBJ2-3; lacking DNA, the TRBD2 call made by TCRdb goes unchecked. CDR1 is SGHTA, CDR2 FQGTGA, per germline. The CDR3 length is 16 residues. CDR3 in amino acids: CASSPGGAGPTDTQYF.

This chain uses TRBV7-9 with TRBJ2-1; TCRdb's assignment of TRBD1 cannot be checked, as there is no DNA. This CDR3 comprises 14 residues. Germline V gene sequence: CDR1 SEHNR, CDR2 FQNEAQ (reference sequence). Here the CDR3 reads CASSFGTGVNEQFF. Supplemented by reference TRBV7-9 and TRBJ2-1, the full variable domain reads DTGVSQNPRHKITKRGQNVTFRCDPISEHNRLYWYRQTLGQGPEFLTYFQNEAQLEKSRLLSDRFSAERPKGSFSTLEIQRTEQGDSAMYLCASSFGTGVNEQFFGPGTRLTVL.

The chain links TRBV20-1 to TRBJ2-6; TCRdb reports TRBD1, a call that lacks DNA to check it against. There are 16 residues in the CDR3. CDR1 is DFQATT and CDR2 is SNEGSKA in the germline V gene (reference sequence). This chain's CDR3 is CSAGNTGGSGANVLTF.

This sequence joins TRBV5-1 and TRBJ1-5; checking the TCRdb D call of TRBD1 is not possible without DNA. CDR3 size: 15 residues. Germline CDR1 SGHRS, CDR2 YFSETQ. The CDR3 loop reads CASSRMTGGAEPQHF.

The chain couples TRBV5-4 to TRBJ2-5; TCRdb's assignment of TRBD1 cannot be checked, as there is no DNA. Germline V CDR1 and CDR2: SGHNT, YYREEE (reference sequence). This CDR3 contains 14 residues. The CDR3 loop reads CASSLGSGLQTQYF.

This chain connects TRBV24-1 to TRBJ2-3; the TRBD1 assignment by TCRdb is unverifiable without DNA. Germline V lookup: CDR1 KGHDR, CDR2 SFDVKD. This CDR3 has 14 amino acids. The CDR3 loop reads CATSRTGVTDTQYF.

The rearrangement joins TRBV6-5 to TRBJ1-1. The CDR3 consists of 14 residues. CDR1 and CDR2 (germline): MNHEY, SVGAGI. This chain's CDR3 is CASSYSTANTEAFF.

The CDR3 spells CASTRLDTQYF. The chain couples TRBV6-5 to TRBJ2-3. This CDR3 contains 11 residues. The germline gives CDR1 MNHEY, CDR2 SVGAGI.

The V and J genes are TRBV5-1 and TRBJ1-5; TCRdb gives TRBD1 as the D gene, but with no DNA this cannot be confirmed. Germline loops: CDR1 SGHRS, CDR2 YFSETQ. The length of the CDR3 is 14 residues. This CDR3 reads CASSPGTGEQPQHF.

The chain is built from TRBV10-3 and TRBJ1-1; there is no DNA to check the TCRdb D call of TRBD1. The CDR3 is 15 residues long. Germline V gene data show CDR1 as ENHRY and CDR2 as SYGVKD. This CDR3 reads CAISWTGGLDTEAFF.

This chain links TRBV12-3 or TRBV12-4 with TRBJ2-2; TCRdb's D gene call, TRBD1, goes unchecked for lack of DNA. This CDR3 has 16 amino acids. This CDR3 reads CASRGVGGALLGELFF.

This chain joins TRBV20-1 and TRBJ1-2; the D call of TRBD1 rests on TCRdb alone, since no DNA is present to check it. The CDR3 runs to 20 residues. Per the germline V gene, CDR1 is DFQATT and CDR2 is SNEGSKA (reference sequence). The CDR3 here is CSARDGLTGLWEGSNYGYTF.

This rearrangement joins TRBV6-5 to TRBJ1-2; TCRdb indicates TRBD1, and absent DNA this call remains unverified. From germline, CDR1 is MNHEY and CDR2 SVGAGI. The CDR3 has 16 amino acids. The CDR3: CASSYSRGQAIYGYTF.

The genes are TRBV7-3 and TRBJ1-1. This CDR3 contains 16 residues. Per the germline V gene, CDR1 is SGHTA and CDR2 is FQGTGA. The CDR3 is CASSLEASGRGTEAFF.

The chain joins TRBV11-3 to TRBJ2-1; TCRdb designates TRBD2, a call that cannot be tested without DNA. The CDR3 has 15 residues. CDR1 and CDR2 from the germline V gene are SGHNT and YENEEA. This CDR3 is CASSLKSGMIYEQFF.

The chain uses TRBV7-8 and TRBJ2-1; the TCRdb call, TRBD2, lacks DNA for checking. The germline CDR1 and CDR2 sequences are SGHVS and FQNEAQ. The CDR3 contains 17 residues. CDR3 sequence: CASTNAGGSGSKDEQFF. The whole variable domain, remainder taken from reference TRBV7-8 and TRBJ2-1, is GAGVSQSPRYKVAKRGQDVALRCDPISGHVSLFWYQQALGQGPEFLTYFQNEAQLDKSGLPSDRFFAERPEGSVSTLKIQRTQQEDSAVYLCASTNAGGSGSKDEQFFGPGTRLTVL.

V gene TRBV7-6 combines with J gene TRBJ1-4; without DNA, the TCRdb call of TRBD1 cannot be checked. The CDR3 sequence is 14 residues long. Germline lookup yields CDR1 SGHVS and CDR2 FNYEAQ. The CDR3 loop reads CASSLRGSNEKLFF.

The rearrangement joins TRBV9 to TRBJ2-3; TCRdb indicates TRBD1, and absent DNA this call remains unverified. The CDR3 length is 13 residues. Germline V gene lookup returns CDR1 SGDLS and CDR2 YYNGEE. The CDR3: CASNPPGTDTQYF.

This chain uses TRBV19 with TRBJ1-1. CDR1 is LNHDA and CDR2 is SQIVND in the germline V gene (reference sequence). The CDR3 runs 13 residues. CDR3: CASTESLNTEAFF.

The chain joins TRBV2 to TRBJ1-5; there is no DNA to check the TCRdb D call of TRBD1. Germline values: CDR1 SNHLY, CDR2 FYNNEI. CDR3 length equals 13 residues. CDR3 in amino acids: CASSDGQIKPQHF.

This sequence joins TRBV6-4 and TRBJ2-1; TCRdb lists TRBD1, though no DNA is available to test this call. Germline CDR1 MRHNA, CDR2 SNTAGT. The CDR3 covers 12 residues. CDR3 residues: CASSDGWGKQFF.